These 7 T cell receptor beta chains were sequenced from one sample in a study of response to subunit inactivated influenza vaccine listed by TCRdb under 2018. The library was built by means of RT-PCR. TCRdb records Illumina HiSeq 2500 as the sequencer. TCRdb trimmed the raw reads at Q25, called clones with MiXCR and kept productive beta chains. Entries are consolidated by CDR3 protein sequence, retaining the most common genes and DNA. In this sample the table shows hundreds of thousands of distinct CDR3 sequences, more than 15% of which occur a single time. Around 10% of the sample is held by the ten biggest clonotypes. Sample: PBMCs from blood, taken approximately 12 days after vaccination. These receptors originate from a man aged 45-65 years who received an inactivated influenza vaccine. Donor details come from another sample of the same person, matched by shared clones.

Only a few counts were recorded for this clonotype. The rearrangement joins TRBV12-3 or TRBV12-4 to TRBJ2-2, with D perhaps matching TRBD2 (5 bases). V dropped 3 bases and J dropped 11 bases, with 13 bases sitting between them. CDR3 length: 13 residues. The CDR3 here is CASSFREGVELFF. CDR3 nucleotide sequence: TGTGCCAGCAGTTTTCGGGAAGGCGTTGAGCTGTTTTTT.

The chain joins TRBV5-1 to TRBJ2-1; TRBD1 might be the D (5 bases). The CDR3 runs to 13 residues. Trimming shortened V by 4 bases and J by 7 bases, and 12 bases separated the two germline ends. Germline-derived CDR1 and CDR2 are SGHRS and YFSETQ. CDR3 loop: CASSPDMANEQFF. CDR3 DNA sequence: TGCGCCAGCAGCCCGGACATGGCAAATGAGCAGTTCTTC. The full variable domain, its missing parts supplied by reference TRBV5-1 and TRBJ2-1, is KAGVTQTPRYLIKTRGQQVTLSCSPISGHRSVSWYQQTPGQGLQFLFEYFSETQRNKGNFPGRFSGRQFSNSRSEMNVSTLELGDSALYLCASSPDMANEQFFGPGTRLTVL.

The chain combines TRBV5-1 with TRBJ2-3; no definite D call. CDR3 length: 14 residues. Germline loops: CDR1 SGHRS, CDR2 YFSETQ. Deletions cut 1 base from V and 2 bases from J, with 8 bases between. The CDR3: CASSLTPYTDTQYF. In nucleotides, the CDR3 is TGCGCCAGCAGCTTGACACCTTACACAGATACGCAGTATTTT.

The table lists this clonotype with a few counts. The rearrangement links TRBV5-1 to TRBJ2-3, with TRBD1 matching 8 bases. CDR1 and CDR2 (germline): SGHRS, YFSETQ. CDR3 length: 16 residues. V lost 1 base and J lost 0; bases outside the gene matches: 4. The CDR3 bases are TGCGCCAGCAGCTTGCTCCAGGGGGCTAGCACAGATACGCAGTATTTT. This sequence encodes CASSLLQGASTDTQYF.

This clonotype came up a few times. V gene TRBV7-8 combines with J gene TRBJ2-3, with D unclear. The germline V gene encodes CDR1 SGHVS and CDR2 FQNEAQ. The germline V and J ends were trimmed by 2 bases and 0 bases, with 21 bases remaining between them. The CDR3 loop spans 19 amino acids. The CDR3 DNA reads as TGTGCCAGCAGCTTACCAACCCTCCCGACCGACCCTAGCACAGATACGCAGTATTTT. The encoded protein is CASSLPTLPTDPSTDTQYF.

In this sample, this clonotype turned up a few times. The chain is built from TRBV7-9 and TRBJ2-5; D remains unclear. The CDR3 loop spans 15 amino acids. CDR1 SEHNR and CDR2 FQNEAQ come from the germline V gene (reference sequence). Trimming shortened V by 1 base and J by 5 bases, and 14 bases separated the two germline ends. Here the CDR3 DNA reads TGTGCCAGCAGCTTAGGGGAAGTCTCATTGGAGACCCAGTACTTC. It specifies CASSLGEVSLETQYF.

The chain links TRBV4-2 to TRBJ2-1; perhaps TRBD1 as D (5 bases). The CDR3 contains 15 residues. CDR1 is LGHNA and CDR2 is YNFKEQ in the germline V gene. With 5 bases removed from V and 6 bases from J, the gap between germline ends came to 17 bases. CDR3 loop: CASSNPGQGSNEQFF. The CDR3 DNA reads as TGTGCCAGCAGCAACCCCGGGCAGGGTTCCAATGAGCAGTTCTTC.